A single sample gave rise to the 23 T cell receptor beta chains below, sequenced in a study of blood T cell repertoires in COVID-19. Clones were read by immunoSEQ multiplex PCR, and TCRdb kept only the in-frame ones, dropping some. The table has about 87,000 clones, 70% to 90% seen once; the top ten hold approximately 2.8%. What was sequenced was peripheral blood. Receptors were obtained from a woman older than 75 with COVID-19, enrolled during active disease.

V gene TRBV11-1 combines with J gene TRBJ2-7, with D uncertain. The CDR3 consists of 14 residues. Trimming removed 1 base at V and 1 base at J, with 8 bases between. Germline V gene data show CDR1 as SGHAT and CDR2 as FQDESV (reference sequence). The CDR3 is CASSLGGRSYEQYF. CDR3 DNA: TGTGCCAGCAGCTTAGGAGGCAGATCCTACGAGCAGTACTTC.

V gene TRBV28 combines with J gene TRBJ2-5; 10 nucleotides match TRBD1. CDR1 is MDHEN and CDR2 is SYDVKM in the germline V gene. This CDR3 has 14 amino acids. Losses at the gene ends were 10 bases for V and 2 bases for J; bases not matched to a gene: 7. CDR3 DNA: TGTGCCATTTCCCGGGGACAGGGGCAAGAGACCCAGTACTTC. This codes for CAISRGQGQETQYF.

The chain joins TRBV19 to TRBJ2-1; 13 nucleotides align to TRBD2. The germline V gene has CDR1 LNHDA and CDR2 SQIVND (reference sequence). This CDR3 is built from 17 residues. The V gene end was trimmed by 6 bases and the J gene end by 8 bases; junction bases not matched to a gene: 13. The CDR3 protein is CASSLRLAGGLFHEQFF. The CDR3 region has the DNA TGTGCCAGTAGCCTACGACTAGCGGGGGGCCTTTTCCATGAGCAGTTCTTC. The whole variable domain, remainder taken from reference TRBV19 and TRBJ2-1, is DGGITQSPKYLFRKEGQNVTLSCEQNLNHDAMYWYRQDPGQGLRLIYYSQIVNDFQKGDIAEGYSVSREKKESFPLTVTSAQKNPTAFYLCASSLRLAGGLFHEQFFGPGTRLTVL.

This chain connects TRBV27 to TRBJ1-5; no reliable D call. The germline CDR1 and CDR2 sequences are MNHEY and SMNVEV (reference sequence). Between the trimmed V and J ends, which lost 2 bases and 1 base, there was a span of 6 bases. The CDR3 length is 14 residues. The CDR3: CASSLGGSNQPQHF. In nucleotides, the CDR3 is TGTGCCAGCAGTTTAGGCGGCAGCAATCAGCCCCAGCATTTT.

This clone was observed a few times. The CDR3 loop reads CASSLVGDTEAFF. The CDR3 DNA reads TGTGCCAGCAGCTTAGTAGGGGACACTGAAGCTTTCTTT. The V gene is TRBV11-1, the J gene TRBJ1-1, with a tentative D call TRBD1 (5 bases). This CDR3 is 13 amino acids long. Trimming removed 1 base from V and 3 bases from J, with 6 bases in between. Germline CDR1 is SGHAT and CDR2 is FQDESV (reference sequence).

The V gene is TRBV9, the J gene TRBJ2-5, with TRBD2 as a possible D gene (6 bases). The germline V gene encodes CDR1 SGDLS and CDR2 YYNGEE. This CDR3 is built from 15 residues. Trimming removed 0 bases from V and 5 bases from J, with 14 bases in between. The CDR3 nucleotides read TGTGCCAGCAGCGTAGAAGCGGGTGTAGGGGAGACCCAGTACTTC. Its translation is CASSVEAGVGETQYF.

In DNA form, the CDR3 reads TGTGCCAGCAGCTTAGAAGGGGTCAATTCACCCCTCCACTTT. Encoded protein: CASSLEGVNSPLHF. The J gene is TRBJ1-6, the V gene TRBV11-3; D possibly corresponds to TRBD1 (5 bases). Trimming left V 0 bases short and J 7 bases short, with 7 bases between. The CDR3 has 14 residues. Germline V CDR1 and CDR2: SGHNT, YENEEA. Using reference TRBV11-3 and TRBJ1-6 for the parts outside the CDR3, the full variable domain is EAGVVQSPRYKIIEKKQPVAFWCNPISGHNTLYWYLQNLGQGPELLIRYENEEAVDDSQLPKDRFSAERLKGVDSTLKIQPAELGDSAVYLCASSLEGVNSPLHFGNGTRLTVT.

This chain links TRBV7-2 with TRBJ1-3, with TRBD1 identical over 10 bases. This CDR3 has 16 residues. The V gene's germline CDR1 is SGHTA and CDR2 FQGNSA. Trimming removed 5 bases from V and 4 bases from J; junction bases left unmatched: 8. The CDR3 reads CASSLGQGVGGNTIYF. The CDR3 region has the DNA TGTGCCAGCAGCCTCGGACAGGGGGTAGGAGGAAACACCATATATTTT.

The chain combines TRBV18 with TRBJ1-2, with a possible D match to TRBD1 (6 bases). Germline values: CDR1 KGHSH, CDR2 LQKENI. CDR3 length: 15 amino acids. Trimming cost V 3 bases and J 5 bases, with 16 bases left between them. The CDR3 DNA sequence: TGTGCCAGCTCACCCCTGGCGGACAGCTTATATGGCTACACCTTC. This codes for CASSPLADSLYGYTF.

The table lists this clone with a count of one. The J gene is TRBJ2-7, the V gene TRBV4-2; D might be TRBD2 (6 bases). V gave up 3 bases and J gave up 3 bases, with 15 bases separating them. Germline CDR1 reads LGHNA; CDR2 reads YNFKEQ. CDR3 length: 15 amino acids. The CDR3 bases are TGTGCCAGCAGCCAGGCGAGGAGTAGCGGCTACGAGCAGTACTTC. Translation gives CASSQARSSGYEQYF.

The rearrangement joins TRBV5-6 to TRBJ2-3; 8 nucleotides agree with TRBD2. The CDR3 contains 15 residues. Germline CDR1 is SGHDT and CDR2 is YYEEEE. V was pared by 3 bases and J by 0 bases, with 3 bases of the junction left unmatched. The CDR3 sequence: CASSWGLGSTDTQYF. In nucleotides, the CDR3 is TGTGCCAGCAGCTGGGGACTAGGAAGCACAGATACGCAGTATTTT.

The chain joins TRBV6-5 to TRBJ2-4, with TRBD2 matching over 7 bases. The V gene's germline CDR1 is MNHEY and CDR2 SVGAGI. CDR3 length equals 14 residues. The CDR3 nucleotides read TGTGCAAGTACGGGGGGTATGGCCAAAAACATTCAGTACTTC. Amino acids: CASTGGMAKNIQYF.

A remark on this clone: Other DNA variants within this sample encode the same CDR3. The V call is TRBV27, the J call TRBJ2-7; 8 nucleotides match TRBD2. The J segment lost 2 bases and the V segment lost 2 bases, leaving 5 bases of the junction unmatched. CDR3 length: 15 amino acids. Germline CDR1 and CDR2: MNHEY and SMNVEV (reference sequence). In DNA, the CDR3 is TGTGCCAGCAGTTTAACTAGCGGTATACCCTACGAGCAGTACTTC. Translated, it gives CASSLTSGIPYEQYF.

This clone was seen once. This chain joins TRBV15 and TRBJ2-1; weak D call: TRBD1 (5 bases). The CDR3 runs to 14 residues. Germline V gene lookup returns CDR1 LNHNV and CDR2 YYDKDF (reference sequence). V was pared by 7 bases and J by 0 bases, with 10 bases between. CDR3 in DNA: TGTGCCACCAAAATGACAGCCTCCTACAATGAGCAGTTCTTC. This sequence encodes CATKMTASYNEQFF. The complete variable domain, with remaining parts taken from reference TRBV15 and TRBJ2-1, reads DAMVIQNPRYQVTQFGKPVTLSCSQTLNHNVMYWYQQKSSQAPKLLFHYYDKDFNNEADTPDNFQSRRPNTSFCFLDIRSPGLGDTAMYLCATKMTASYNEQFFGPGTRLTVL.

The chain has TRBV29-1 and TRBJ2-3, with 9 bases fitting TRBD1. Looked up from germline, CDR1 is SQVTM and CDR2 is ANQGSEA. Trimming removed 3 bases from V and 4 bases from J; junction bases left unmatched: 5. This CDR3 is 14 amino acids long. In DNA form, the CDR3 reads TGCAGCGTTGATCGGGGACAGGGTCCAGATACGCAGTATTTT. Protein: CSVDRGQGPDTQYF.

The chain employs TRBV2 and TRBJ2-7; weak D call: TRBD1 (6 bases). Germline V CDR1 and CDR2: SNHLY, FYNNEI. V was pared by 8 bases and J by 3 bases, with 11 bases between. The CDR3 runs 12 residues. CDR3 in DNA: TGTGCCAGCCGCAGGGGCAACTACGAGCAGTACTTC. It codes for CASRRGNYEQYF. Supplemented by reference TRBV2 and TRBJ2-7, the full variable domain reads EPEVTQTPSHQVTQMGQEVILRCVPISNHLYFYWYRQILGQKVEFLVSFYNNEISEKSEIFDDQFSVERPDGSNFTLKIRSTKLEDSAMYFCASRRGNYEQYFGPGTRLTVT.

CDR3 loop: CASSLIGVSGNTIYF. The CDR3 DNA reads as TGTGCCAGCAGCTTGATCGGAGTCTCTGGAAACACCATATATTTT. The V gene is TRBV5-6, the J gene TRBJ1-3; D gene ambiguous. Per the germline V gene, CDR1 is SGHDT and CDR2 is YYEEEE. The CDR3 spans 15 residues. V dropped 1 base and J dropped 0 bases, with 8 bases sitting between them.

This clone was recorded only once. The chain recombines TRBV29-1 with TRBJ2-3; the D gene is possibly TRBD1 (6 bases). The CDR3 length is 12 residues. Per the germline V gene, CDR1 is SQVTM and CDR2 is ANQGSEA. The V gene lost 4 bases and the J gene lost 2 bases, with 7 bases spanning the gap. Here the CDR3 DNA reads TGCAGCGTTGGGACAGCCACAGATACGCAGTATTTT. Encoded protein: CSVGTATDTQYF.

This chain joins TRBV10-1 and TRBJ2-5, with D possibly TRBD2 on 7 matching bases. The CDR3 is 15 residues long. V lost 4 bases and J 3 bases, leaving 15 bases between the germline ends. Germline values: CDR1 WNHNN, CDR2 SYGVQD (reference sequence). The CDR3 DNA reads TGCGCCAGCAGTGGCCCGGGGGCGGGGGAAGAGACCCAGTACTTC. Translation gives CASSGPGAGEETQYF.

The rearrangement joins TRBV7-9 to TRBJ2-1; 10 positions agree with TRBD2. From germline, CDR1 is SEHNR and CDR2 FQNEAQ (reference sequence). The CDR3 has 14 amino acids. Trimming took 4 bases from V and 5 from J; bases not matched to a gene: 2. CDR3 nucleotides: TGTGCCAGCAGCTCACTAGCGGGGCACAATGAGCAGTTCTTC. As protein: CASSSLAGHNEQFF.

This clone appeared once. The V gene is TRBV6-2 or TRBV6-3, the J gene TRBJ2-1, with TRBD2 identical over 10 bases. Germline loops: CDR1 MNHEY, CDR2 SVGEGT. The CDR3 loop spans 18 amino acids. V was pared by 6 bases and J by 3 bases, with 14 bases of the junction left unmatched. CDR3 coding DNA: TGTGCCAGCAGCTCACGTCGTCTAGCGGGAGACGGCTACAATGAGCAGTTCTTC. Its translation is CASSSRRLAGDGYNEQFF.

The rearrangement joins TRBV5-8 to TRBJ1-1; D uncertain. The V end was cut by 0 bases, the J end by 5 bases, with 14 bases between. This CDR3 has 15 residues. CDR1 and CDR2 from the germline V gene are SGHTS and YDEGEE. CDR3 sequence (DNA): TGTGCCAGCAGCTTGGGCGCTTACTCGAGGACTGAAGCTTTCTTT. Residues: CASSLGAYSRTEAFF.

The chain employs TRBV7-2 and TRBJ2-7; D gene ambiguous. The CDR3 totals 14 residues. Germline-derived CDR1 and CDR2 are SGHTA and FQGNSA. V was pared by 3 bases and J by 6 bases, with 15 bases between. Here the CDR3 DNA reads TGTGCCAGCAGCTTTCAACCGACTGGCCTCGAGCAGTACTTC. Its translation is CASSFQPTGLEQYF. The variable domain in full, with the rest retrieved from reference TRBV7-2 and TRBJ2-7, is GAGVSQSPSNKVTEKGKDVELRCDPISGHTALYWYRQSLGQGLEFLIYFQGNSAPDKSGLPSDRFSAERTGGSVSTLTIQRTQQEDSAVYLCASSFQPTGLEQYFGPGTRLTVT.